The rows below give T cell receptor beta chains drawn from one sample of a study of OX40 agonist ivuxolimab in advanced cancers. Some clones are missing from TCRdb's copy, which holds only in-frame ones; the method was immunoSEQ multiplex PCR. The sample includes about 61,000 clones, about nine tenths of them seen just once. Source: CD4+ or CD8+ T cells sorted from blood, taken in a trial of the OX40 agonist ivuxolimab. These receptors came from an adult with an advanced solid tumor such as melanoma, head and neck, liver or kidney cancer. The CDR3 runs from the conserved cysteine through the conserved F or W. The D gene is left open where the match is weak. Rows give clone size only sometimes, using once, few, many, or a class for an expanded clone.

size: NA
J: TRBJ1-5
D: NA
V: TRBV28
DNA: TGTGCCAGCAGTTCACGTGAATCACGAGGTCAGCCCCAGCATTTT
CDR3: CASSSRESRGQPQHF

size: NA
J: TRBJ1-6
D: TRBD1
V: TRBV4-3
DNA: TGCGCCAGCAGCCAAGGAGACAGGGTTAATTCACCCCTCCACTTT
CDR3: CASSQGDRVNSPLHF

size: NA
J: TRBJ2-1
D: TRBD2
V: TRBV7-9
DNA: TGTGCCAGCAGCTTTTACGGGACTAGCGGGAGGAATGAGCAGTTCTTC
CDR3: CASSFYGTSGRNEQFF

size: NA
J: TRBJ1-5
D: TRBD1
V: TRBV28
DNA: TGTGCCAGCAGGAATACAGGGGGTGAAAGCAATCAGCCCCAGCATTTT
CDR3: CASRNTGGESNQPQHF

size: NA
J: TRBJ1-5
D: TRBD1
V: TRBV30
DNA: TGTGCCTGGAGTCCGGACAGGGATCAGCCCCAGCATTTT
CDR3: CAWSPDRDQPQHF

size: NA
J: TRBJ1-2
D: TRBD1
V: TRBV27
DNA: TGTGCCAGCAGTTTCGGGACAGGTTTCTATGGCTACACCTTC
CDR3: CASSFGTGFYGYTF

size: NA
J: TRBJ1-4
D: NA
V: TRBV30
DNA: TGTGCCTGGCAGGGTAATGAAAAACTGTTTTTT
CDR3: CAWQGNEKLFF

size: NA
J: TRBJ1-2
D: TRBD1
V: TRBV7-9
DNA: TGTGCCAGCAGATTGACAGGGGATAGTGGCTACACCTTC
CDR3: CASRLTGDSGYTF

size: few
J: TRBJ2-2
D: NA
V: TRBV27
DNA: TGTGCCAGCAGTTTCTTGCCCGGGACACCCACCGGGGAGCTGTTTTTT
CDR3: CASSFLPGTPTGELFF

size: NA
J: TRBJ2-5
D: NA
V: TRBV4-1
DNA: TGCGCCAGCAGCGTACAAGTCGATGGGGAGACCCAGTACTTC
CDR3: CASSVQVDGETQYF

size: NA
J: TRBJ1-1
D: NA
V: TRBV6-5
DNA: TGTGCCAGCAGTTACTCGATGTTCGGTAACACTGAAGCTTTCTTT
CDR3: CASSYSMFGNTEAFF

size: NA
J: TRBJ1-1
D: NA
V: TRBV15
DNA: TGTGCCACCAGCAGAGATTTTGGAGGGAAGAACACTGAAGCTTTCTTT
CDR3: CATSRDFGGKNTEAFF

size: NA
J: TRBJ2-5
D: NA
V: TRBV28
DNA: TGTGCCAGCAGAGGACGAAACCAAGAGACCCAGTACTTC
CDR3: CASRGRNQETQYF

size: NA
J: TRBJ2-3
D: TRBD2
V: TRBV4-3
DNA: TGCGCCAGCAGCCAAGCGGGAGGGCCGGGGACAGATACGCAGTATTTT
CDR3: CASSQAGGPGTDTQYF

size: NA
J: TRBJ1-1
D: NA
V: TRBV19
DNA: TGTGCCAGTAACGATCCGGCTAGCGGGGACATGAACACTGAAGCTTTCTTT
CDR3: CASNDPASGDMNTEAFF

size: NA
J: TRBJ1-2
D: TRBD1
V: TRBV28
DNA: TGTGCCAGCAGTTTCCCGTTGAGGGGGCAATTGAGCGATGGCTACACCTTC
CDR3: CASSFPLRGQLSDGYTF

size: NA
J: TRBJ1-1
D: NA
V: TRBV28
DNA: TGTGCCAGCAGACCGACCGGGGACCTCATGAACACTGAAGCTTTCTTT
CDR3: CASRPTGDLMNTEAFF

size: NA
J: TRBJ1-6
D: NA
V: TRBV10-1
DNA: TGCGCCGGCGAGTGTTCACCCCTCCACTTT
CDR3: CAGECSPLHF